The 9 T cell receptor beta chains given below trace back to one sample, sequenced in a study of cytomegalovirus exposure and HLA in healthy donors. Amplification used 60 Vbeta primers and 13 Jbeta primers. This table comes from immunoSEQ multiplex PCR, and its TCRdb copy is limited to in-frame clones, with some not included. The sample has over 100,000 clones, 55% to 70% seen once. Material for sequencing was PBMCs. Source of these receptors: a woman aged 25 to 39 in good health and CMV-seronegative.

This chain links TRBV27 with TRBJ2-7; 10 nucleotides agree with TRBD2. The V segment lost 6 bases and the J segment 4 bases; nucleotides outside the gene matches: 9. Germline CDR1 and CDR2: MNHEY and SMNVEV (reference sequence). The CDR3 has 15 residues. CDR3 region: CASRLAGQRGYEQYF. CDR3 sequence (DNA): TGTGCCAGCAGACTAGCGGGACAACGAGGGTACGAGCAGTACTTC.

CDR3: CASSEVPGNEQYF. For the CDR3, the DNA is TGTGCCAGCAGTGAAGTCCCCGGTAACGAGCAGTACTTC. The chain recombines TRBV6-1 with TRBJ2-7, with D unclear. The V gene lost 1 base and the J gene lost 5 bases, with 9 bases spanning the gap. Per germline, CDR1 MNHNS and CDR2 SASEGT. The CDR3 has 13 amino acids.

The rearrangement links TRBV10-2 to TRBJ2-2; D remains unclear. Germline assignment: CDR1 WSHSY and CDR2 SAAADI. V lost 6 bases to trimming and J lost 3 bases, with 11 bases between them. The CDR3 covers 14 residues. The CDR3 loop is CASRSGIHTGELFF. CDR3 DNA: TGCGCCAGCAGATCGGGTATTCACACCGGGGAGCTGTTTTTT.

CDR3 DNA: TGTGCCAGCAGTGAAGCTGGCAGGGCCGGGGAGCTGTTTTTT. This codes for CASSEAGRAGELFF. J is TRBJ2-2 and V is TRBV2; weak D call: TRBD1 (5 bases). The CDR3 is 14 amino acids. Germline-derived CDR1 and CDR2 are SNHLY and FYNNEI. The V end lost 0 bases, the J end lost 6 bases, and 8 bases lay between the germline ends.

In its sample, this clone was seen a few times. The chain uses TRBV6-6 and TRBJ1-2; 9 bases are shared with TRBD1. This CDR3 is built from 13 residues. Trimming removed 6 bases from V and 6 bases from J; junction bases left unmatched: 5. Germline-derived CDR1 and CDR2 are MNHNY and SVGAGI (reference sequence). The CDR3 loop is CASRLDRGNGYTF. The CDR3, as DNA: TGTGCCAGCAGGTTAGACAGGGGGAATGGCTACACCTTC.

On this clone itself: Germline is not matched at one junction end, which may reflect a read error. The J gene is TRBJ1-6, the V gene TRBV11-2; D unclear. Germline V lookup: CDR1 SGHAT, CDR2 FQNNGV. The CDR3 consists of 12 residues. Here the CDR3 reads CASSSNNSPLHF. DNA of the CDR3: TGTGCCAGCAGCTCCAATAATTCACCCCTCCACTTT.

This clone was seen a handful of times. The J gene is TRBJ2-3, the V gene TRBV6-1; a possible D gene is TRBD2 (7 bases). This CDR3 has 15 residues. V gave up 6 bases and J gave up 3 bases, with 16 bases separating them. CDR1 and CDR2 (germline): MNHNS, SASEGT. CDR3 sequence reads: CASRRRGGGTDTQYF. CDR3 sequence (DNA): TGTGCCAGCAGGAGAAGGGGGGGTGGAACAGATACGCAGTATTTT.

The chain links TRBV29-1 to TRBJ2-7; 8 bases map to TRBD1. The CDR3 has 16 amino acids. The trim removed 3 bases at V and 2 bases at J, leaving 12 bases unmatched. In germline, CDR1 is SQVTM, CDR2 ANQGSEA. The CDR3, as DNA: TGCAGCGTTGATGGCCCGTGGACAGGGAGAACCTACGAGCAGTACTTC. It codes for CSVDGPWTGRTYEQYF.

CDR3 nucleotides: TGTGCCAGCAGCTTCGGACAGGGCAACTATGGCTACACCTTC. Its translation: CASSFGQGNYGYTF. V is TRBV5-6 and J is TRBJ1-2; 8 nucleotides line up with TRBD1. The CDR3 has 14 residues. Losses at the gene ends were 2 bases for V and 2 bases for J; bases not matched to a gene: 2. CDR1 and CDR2 (germline): SGHDT, YYEEEE. Supplemented by reference TRBV5-6 and TRBJ1-2, the full variable domain reads DAGVTQSPTHLIKTRGQQVTLRCSPKSGHDTVSWYQQALGQGPQFIFQYYEEEERQRGNFPDRFSGHQFPNYSSELNVNALLLGDSALYLCASSFGQGNYGYTFGSGTRLTVV.